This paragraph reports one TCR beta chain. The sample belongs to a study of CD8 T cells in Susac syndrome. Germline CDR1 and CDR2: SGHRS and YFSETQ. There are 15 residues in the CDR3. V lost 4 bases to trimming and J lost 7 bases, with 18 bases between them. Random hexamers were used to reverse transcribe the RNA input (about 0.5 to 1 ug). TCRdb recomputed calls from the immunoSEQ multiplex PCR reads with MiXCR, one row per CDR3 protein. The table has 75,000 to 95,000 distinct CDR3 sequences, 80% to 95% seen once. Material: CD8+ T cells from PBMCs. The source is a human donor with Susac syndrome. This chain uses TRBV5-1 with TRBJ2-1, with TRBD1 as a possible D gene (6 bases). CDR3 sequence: CASSTTGTILNEQFF. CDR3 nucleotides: TGCGCCAGCAGCACCACCGGGACAATTCTAAATGAGCAGTTCTTC.